Each of the 8 T cell receptor beta chains below was sequenced from the same sample in a study of CD8 T cells in ankylosing spondylitis. One entry per CDR3 protein, called by TCRdb with MiXCR from the 5' RACE reads. Of about 540,000 distinct CDR3 sequences listed, about 12% were seen once; the top ten hold approximately 6.3%. Overall study results and limits: Characteristic, it appeared, of ankylosing spondylitis blood was a TCR beta motif of eight highly homologous variants.

These TCRs are of unknown antigen specificity. The sample was blood, either unsorted or a sorted T cell fraction (not recorded which). These receptors were obtained from a male donor with ankylosing spondylitis.

The table lists this clonotype with a few counts. The J gene is TRBJ2-7, the V gene TRBV2, with 8 bases identical to TRBD2. Losses at the gene ends were 3 bases for V and 3 bases for J; bases not matched to a gene: 7. CDR3 length: 15 residues. Looked up from germline, CDR1 is SNHLY and CDR2 is FYNNEI. CDR3 in DNA: TGTGCCAGCAGTGATAGACTAGCGCCGCTCTACGAGCAGTACGTC. Translating gives CASSDRLAPLYEQYV.

This clonotype was found a few times. The CDR3 bases are TGCAGTGCTGGAGGACTAGCGGACACAGATACGCAGTATTTT. This sequence encodes CSAGGLADTDTQYF. V is TRBV20-1 and J is TRBJ2-3; 10 bases map to TRBD2. In germline, CDR1 is DFQATT, CDR2 SNEGSKA (reference sequence). The ends lost 5 bases at V and 2 bases at J; junction bases unmatched: 4. The CDR3 extends over 14 amino acids.

This clonotype was counted only a few times. For the CDR3, the DNA is TGTGCCAGCAGCCAGGGGACGGGGCATAGCAATCAGCCCCAGCATTTT. This translates into CASSQGTGHSNQPQHF. The chain combines TRBV3-1 with TRBJ1-5; D is perhaps TRBD1 (5 bases). The CDR3 runs 16 residues. Germline CDR1 reads LGHDT; CDR2 reads YNNKEL (reference sequence). V was cut by 3 bases and J by 0 bases, with 12 bases left in between.

The J gene is TRBJ2-2, the V gene TRBV10-3; 7 bases agree with TRBD1. The V gene end was trimmed by 2 bases and the J gene end by 6 bases; junction bases not matched to a gene: 9. CDR3 length: 16 residues. Germline CDR1 is ENHRY and CDR2 is SYGVKD. CDR3 amino acids: CAISEPKGAHPGELFF. In nucleotides, the CDR3 is TGTGCCATCAGTGAGCCGAAGGGGGCGCATCCCGGGGAGCTGTTTTTT.

This chain joins TRBV6-1 and TRBJ1-5; the D gene is possibly TRBD1 (6 bases). This CDR3 contains 15 residues. V was pared by 6 bases and J by 8 bases, with 20 bases between. The germline V gene has CDR1 MNHNS and CDR2 SASEGT. CDR3 protein: CASSPRGPGGKPQHF. In nucleotides, the CDR3 is TGTGCCAGCAGCCCTCGGGGGCCTGGGGGAAAGCCCCAGCATTTT.

There are a few counts of this clonotype. This chain connects TRBV24-1 to TRBJ2-6, with D tentatively TRBD1 (6 bases). Germline-derived CDR1 and CDR2 are KGHDR and SFDVKD. The length of the CDR3 is 15 residues. Trimming cost V 7 bases and J 0 bases, with 9 bases left between them. The CDR3 region is CATSEGVSGANVLTF. CDR3 nucleotide sequence: TGTGCCACCAGCGAGGGGGTCTCTGGGGCCAACGTCCTGACTTTC.

This clonotype was picked up many times. Here the CDR3 DNA reads TGTGCCAGCAGCTTGGGAGCGGGGCGCACAGATACGCAGTATTTT. Translated: CASSLGAGRTDTQYF. The gene calls are TRBV7-2 and TRBJ2-3; 7 nucleotides align to TRBD2. Looked up from germline, CDR1 is SGHTA and CDR2 is FQGNSA. The CDR3 covers 15 residues. J lost 1 base, V lost 3 bases, and 4 bases had no gene match.

This clonotype was counted at least ten times. The J gene is TRBJ2-2, the V gene TRBV7-9; the D is unclear. The germline V and J ends were trimmed by 10 bases and 0 bases, with 9 bases remaining between them. CDR1 and CDR2 from the germline V gene are SEHNR and FQNEAQ (reference sequence). This CDR3 spans 13 amino acids. The DNA of the CDR3 is TGTGCCACGCGGATTTCGAACACCGGGGAGCTGTTTTTT. It encodes CATRISNTGELFF.